These 14 T cell receptor beta chains originate from one sample sequenced in a study of cytomegalovirus exposure and HLA in healthy donors. The PCR had 60 Vbeta and 13 Jbeta primers. Sequencing was performed with immunoSEQ multiplex PCR; in TCRdb, only in-frame clones are kept and a portion is missing. The sample includes around 150,000 clones, just under 80% of them seen just once. Source material: PBMCs. These receptors were obtained from a man aged 30-40 years in good health.

V and J are TRBV19 and TRBJ2-3, with unresolved D. In germline, CDR1 is LNHDA, CDR2 SQIVND (reference sequence). CDR3 length equals 11 residues. V shed 4 bases and J shed 9 bases, with 8 bases lying between them. CDR3: CASSNAETQYF. The CDR3 nucleotides read TGTGCCAGTAGTAATGCGGAGACGCAGTATTTT. Together with reference TRBV19 and TRBJ2-3, the CDR3 gives the full variable domain: DGGITQSPKYLFRKEGQNVTLSCEQNLNHDAMYWYRQDPGQGLRLIYYSQIVNDFQKGDIAEGYSVSREKKESFPLTVTSAQKNPTAFYLCASSNAETQYFGPGTRLTVL.

This clone was seen more than once but under ten times. CDR3 nucleotides: TGCGCCAGCAGCCACCGTATCTCGGACACTGAAGCTTTCTTT. It specifies CASSHRISDTEAFF. The J gene is TRBJ1-1, the V gene TRBV4-3; no definite D call. V gave up 3 bases and J gave up 3 bases, with 11 bases separating them. CDR1 and CDR2 (germline): LGHNA, YSLEER. This CDR3 has 14 amino acids.

V gene TRBV2 combines with J gene TRBJ1-3; 11 bases fit TRBD1. V lost 11 bases to trimming and J lost 2 bases; unmatched junction nucleotides: 8. Germline-derived CDR1 and CDR2 are SNHLY and FYNNEI. The CDR3 contains 15 residues. CDR3 loop: CASGSGQGAGNTIYF. As DNA, the CDR3 is TGTGCCTCTGGGTCGGGACAGGGGGCTGGAAACACCATATATTTT.

As DNA, the CDR3 is TGTGCCAGCAGCGGGACTCCTCAAGAGACCCAGTACTTC. Translating gives CASSGTPQETQYF. The rearrangement uses TRBV7-2 and TRBJ2-5, with D perhaps TRBD2 (6 bases). This CDR3 is built from 13 residues. Per the germline V gene, CDR1 is SGHTA and CDR2 is FQGNSA. V was trimmed by 5 bases and J by 2 bases, leaving 9 bases between them.

This sequence joins TRBV12-5 and TRBJ1-1, with 8 bases that match TRBD1. V lost 1 base and J lost 4; bases outside the gene matches: 8. The CDR3 has 16 residues. Germline-derived CDR1 and CDR2 are LGHNT and FRNRAP. As DNA, the CDR3 is TGTGCTAGTGGTTTGGCCAGGGGGCTTTGGGGCACTGAAGCTTTCTTT. It encodes CASGLARGLWGTEAFF.

The CDR3 here is CASSTSNPGNEKLFF. In DNA form, the CDR3 reads TGTGCCAGTAGTACCTCGAACCCAGGAAATGAAAAACTGTTTTTT. V is TRBV19 and J is TRBJ1-4, with D unresolved. Trimming took 4 bases from V and 5 from J, leaving 14 bases between them. The germline gives CDR1 LNHDA, CDR2 SQIVND (reference sequence). This CDR3 comprises 15 residues.

The chain recombines TRBV30 with TRBJ1-2, with D perhaps TRBD1 (5 bases). The CDR3 spans 12 residues. Trimming took 0 bases from V and 5 from J, leaving 7 bases between them. Looked up from germline, CDR1 is GTSNPN and CDR2 is SVGIG (reference sequence). The CDR3 is CAWSVDSYGYTF. The CDR3 DNA reads TGTGCCTGGAGTGTTGACAGTTATGGCTACACCTTC.

This clone was counted only a few times. V and J are TRBV5-5 and TRBJ2-7; the D gene is possibly TRBD1 (6 bases). V was trimmed by 0 bases and J by 2 bases, leaving 6 bases between them. The CDR3 is made up of 13 amino acids. The V gene's germline CDR1 is SGHKS and CDR2 YYEKEE (reference sequence). DNA for the CDR3: TGTGCCAGCAGCTTGGACAGGGCCTACGAGCAGTACTTC. This codes for CASSLDRAYEQYF.

The chain carries TRBV5-6 and TRBJ2-7; 7 bases are shared with TRBD2. There are 15 residues in the CDR3. V shed 3 bases and J 6 bases; nucleotides not matched to a gene: 12. The germline V gene has CDR1 SGHDT and CDR2 YYEEEE. The CDR3 protein is CASSSGGLSASEQYF. In nucleotides, the CDR3 is TGTGCCAGCAGCTCCGGGGGGTTGTCGGCGTCCGAGCAGTACTTC.

V is TRBV2 and J is TRBJ1-5, with D unresolved. With 6 bases removed from V and 4 bases from J, the gap between germline ends came to 16 bases. Looked up from germline, CDR1 is SNHLY and CDR2 is FYNNEI. The CDR3 consists of 15 residues. CDR3 region: CASRATRVHNQPQHF. The DNA of the CDR3 is TGTGCCAGCAGAGCGACCCGGGTCCATAATCAGCCCCAGCATTTT.

About this clone: A read error may produce the germline difference seen at one junction end. The chain carries TRBV7-9 and TRBJ2-7; the match to TRBD2 covers 11 bases. CDR1 and CDR2 (germline): SEHNR, FQNEAQ (reference sequence). CDR3 length: 18 amino acids. Here the CDR3 reads CSSSLVFGGTSGDYEQYF. The CDR3 nucleotides read TGTTCCAGCAGCTTAGTTTTTGGTGGGACTAGCGGTGACTACGAGCAGTACTTC.

This clone has only one observation. The rearrangement links TRBV6-5 to TRBJ2-7, with 8 bases fitting TRBD2. Germline-derived CDR1 and CDR2 are MNHEY and SVGAGI. CDR3 size: 12 residues. The J segment lost 4 bases and the V segment lost 5 bases, leaving 1 base of the junction unmatched. The CDR3 DNA is TGTGCCAGCAGTAGCGGGAGTTACGAGCAGTACTTC. Its protein is CASSSGSYEQYF.

This clone was recorded only once. J is TRBJ2-7 and V is TRBV4-1; tentative D call: TRBD2 (6 bases). Germline-derived CDR1 and CDR2 are MGHRA and YSYEKL. The CDR3 is 15 amino acids. Between the trimmed V and J ends, which lost 3 bases and 0 bases, there was a span of 12 bases. The DNA of the CDR3 is TGCGCCAGCAGCCAGGCGGACGGGGGCTCCTACGAGCAGTACTTC. It translates to CASSQADGGSYEQYF.

This clone was found once. This chain joins TRBV9 and TRBJ2-7, with D tentatively TRBD2 (5 bases). The V end lost 4 bases, the J end lost 5 bases, and 16 bases lay between the germline ends. The germline gives CDR1 SGDLS, CDR2 YYNGEE. The CDR3 is made up of 14 amino acids. The CDR3 DNA follows: TGTGCCAGCAGCCCAGGACTGCCCGTTAACGAGCAGTACTTC. It is translated as CASSPGLPVNEQYF.